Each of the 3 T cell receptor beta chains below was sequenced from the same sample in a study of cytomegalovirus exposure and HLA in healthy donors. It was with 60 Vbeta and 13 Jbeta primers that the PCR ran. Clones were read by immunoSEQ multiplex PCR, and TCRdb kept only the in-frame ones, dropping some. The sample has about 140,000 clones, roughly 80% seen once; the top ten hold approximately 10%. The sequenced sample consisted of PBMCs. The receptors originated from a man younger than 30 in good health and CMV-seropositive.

CDR3: CASSLGTSGRSNEQFF. As DNA, the CDR3 is TGTGCCAGCAGCCTAGGGACTAGCGGGAGAAGTAATGAGCAGTTCTTC. This chain uses TRBV4-2 with TRBJ2-1; 14 nucleotides line up with TRBD2. CDR1 is LGHNA and CDR2 is YNFKEQ in the germline V gene. J was trimmed by 7 bases and V by 4 bases; bases with no gene match: 6. The CDR3 runs to 16 residues.

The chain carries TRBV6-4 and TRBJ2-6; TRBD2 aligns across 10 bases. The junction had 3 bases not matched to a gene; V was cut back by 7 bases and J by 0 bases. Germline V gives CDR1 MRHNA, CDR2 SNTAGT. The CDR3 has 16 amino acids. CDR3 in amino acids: CASTRLAGSGANVLTF. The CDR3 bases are TGTGCCAGCACTCGACTAGCGGGCTCTGGGGCCAACGTCCTGACTTTC.

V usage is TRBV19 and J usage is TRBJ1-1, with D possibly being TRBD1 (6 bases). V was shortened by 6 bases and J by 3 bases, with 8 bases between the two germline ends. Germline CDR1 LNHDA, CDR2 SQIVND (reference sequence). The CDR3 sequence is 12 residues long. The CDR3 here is CASRTGYTEAFF. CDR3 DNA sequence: TGTGCCAGTAGGACAGGTTACACTGAAGCTTTCTTT.